Listed below are T cell receptor beta chains from one sample, sequenced in a study of post-analysis software for immune sequencing data. TCRdb fed the PCR reads into MiXCR, producing one record per CDR3 protein. The table shows about 770,000 distinct CDR3 sequences, with about 43% occurring only once. Sequenced: blood. These receptors all stem from a girl aged 10 to 17 with multiple sclerosis. Both conserved end residues are part of each CDR3. D genes are given only for firm matches. Clone size appears in some rows only: once, few, many, or a class for an expanded clone.

j_call | d_call | v_call | clone_size | cdr3_nt | cdr3_aa
TRBJ2-1 | TRBD2 | TRBV7-9 | - | TGTGCCAGCAGCCCGCTAGCGGTCTCGACGAATGAGCAGTTCTTC | CASSPLAVSTNEQFF
TRBJ2-5 | TRBD2 | TRBV20-1 | - | TGCAGTGCTACCCGGGAGGAGGAGTGGGAGACCCAGTACTTC | CSATREEEWETQYF
TRBJ2-1 | - | TRBV28 | - | TGTGCCAGCAGTTCACGACGAGGCAAGGGGGTTGAGCAGTTCTTC | CASSSRRGKGVEQFF
TRBJ2-7 | TRBD2 | TRBV30 | - | TGTGCCTGGAGTGGAGAGGGGAGGGTAAACGAGCAGTACTTC | CAWSGEGRVNEQYF
TRBJ2-1 | - | TRBV4-1 | - | TGCGCCAGCAGCCAGTCTGACGGGCCGTACAATGAGCAGTTCTTC | CASSQSDGPYNEQFF
TRBJ2-3 | TRBD2 | TRBV5-1 | - | TGCGCCAGCAGCTTGGGGCTCGTACGGCGGGAGTCTGCAGATACGCAGTATTTT | CASSLGLVRRESADTQYF
TRBJ2-7 | - | TRBV12-3/TRBV12-4 | few | TGTGCCAGCACCTCGGGTATCCCCCCCTACGAGCAGTACTTC | CASTSGIPPYEQYF
TRBJ2-7 | TRBD1 | TRBV29-1 | many | TGCAGCGTTGGGACAGGGTCTTACGAGCAGTACTTC | CSVGTGSYEQYF
TRBJ2-5 | - | TRBV10-3 | - | TGTGCCATCAGTGAGTCGACCGGGGATCAAGAGACCCAGTACTTC | CAISESTGDQETQYF
TRBJ2-1 | - | TRBV10-3 | - | TGTGCCATCAGTGAGGGCTCCGATGAGCAGTTCTTC | CAISEGSDEQFF
TRBJ2-1 | TRBD2 | TRBV7-2 | few | TGTGCCAGCAGCTTAGTGGCTAGCGGGAGTCTCTACAATGAGCAGTTCTTC | CASSLVASGSLYNEQFF
TRBJ2-7 | TRBD2 | TRBV28 | - | TGTGCCAGCAGAACTAGCGGGGACCTCTACGAGCAGTACTTC | CASRTSGDLYEQYF
TRBJ2-3 | - | TRBV20-1 | - | TGCAGTGCTAGAGCGCCTCGGACAGATACGCAGTATTTT | CSARAPRTDTQYF
TRBJ1-2 | - | TRBV12-3/TRBV12-4 | once | TGTGCCAGCAGGTTTGTCCTAAGTAGCTATGGCTACACCTTC | CASRFVLSSYGYTF
TRBJ1-5 | - | TRBV2 | - | TGTGCCAGCAGTTCCCAGGAGGATCAGCCCCAGCATTTT | CASSSQEDQPQHF
TRBJ2-3 | - | TRBV14 | - | TGTGCCAGCAGCCCCTCTTGGGGGCAGGGGCGCGGAGATACGCAGTATTTT | CASSPSWGQGRGDTQYF
TRBJ2-4 | TRBD2 | TRBV6-2/TRBV6-3 | - | TGTGCCAGCAGTTTACGCGGGAGAGGCCTAGCCAAAAACATTCAGTACTTC | CASSLRGRGLAKNIQYF
TRBJ2-1 | - | TRBV7-2 | once | TGTGCCAGCAGCCCCCTCGGCCCCGGCGGTGAGCAGTTCTTC | CASSPLGPGGEQFF
TRBJ2-7 | TRBD1 | TRBV20-1 | - | TGCAGTGCTAGAGAGACAGGGACCCTTTCCTACGAGCAGTACTTC | CSARETGTLSYEQYF
TRBJ2-3 | - | TRBV7-9 | - | TGTGCCAGCAGCAGCCTCCCTTCGTCCTCCCTAACAGATACGCAGTATTTT | CASSSLPSSSLTDTQYF
TRBJ2-4 | TRBD2 | TRBV20-1 | few | TGCAGTGCTAGAGGCCTTCGACTAGCGGGAGGAGAGCAGTACTTC | CSARGLRLAGGEQYF
TRBJ2-1 | - | TRBV3-1 | - | TGTGCCAGCAGTCGCGCGGGGGCGGCTGAGCAGTTCTTC | CASSRAGAAEQFF
TRBJ2-1 | TRBD2 | TRBV12-3/TRBV12-4 | - | TGTGCCAGCAGTCCCGGGACTAGCGGAAACAATGAGCAGTTCTTC | CASSPGTSGNNEQFF
TRBJ2-7 | TRBD2 | TRBV12-3/TRBV12-4 | few | TGTGCCAGCAGGACTAGCGGGGGGGCCTACGAGCAGTACTTC | CASRTSGGAYEQYF
TRBJ2-4 | - | TRBV20-1 | - | TGCAGTGCTGGTCCCTTCCTAGCCAAAAACATTCAGTACTTC | CSAGPFLAKNIQYF
TRBJ2-3 | TRBD2 | TRBV11-2 | - | TGTGCCAGCAGCTCCCTGTCGATTAGCGGGAGGGGAACAGATACGCAGTATTTT | CASSSLSISGRGTDTQYF
TRBJ2-1 | TRBD1 | TRBV6-2/TRBV6-3 | - | TGTGCCAGCAGCCTAAATAGACAGGGGGCCGGCTACAATGAGCAGTTCTTC | CASSLNRQGAGYNEQFF
TRBJ2-7 | TRBD1 | TRBV25-1 | - | TGTGCCAGCAGTGAATCCCTACAGGGGATCGACGAGCAGTACTTC | CASSESLQGIDEQYF
TRBJ2-5 | - | TRBV5-6 | once | TGTGCCAGCAGCTCCGGGGGCCCAGGGACCCAGTACTTC | CASSSGGPGTQYF
TRBJ2-1 | TRBD2 | TRBV30 | - | TGTGCCTGGAGTTTAGGGACTACGGACTACAATGAGCAGTTCTTC | CAWSLGTTDYNEQFF
TRBJ2-1 | - | TRBV10-3 | few | TGTGCCATCAGTGATGCTGCGAGCTCCTACAATGAGCAGTTCTTC | CAISDAASSYNEQFF
TRBJ2-3 | TRBD2 | TRBV5-6 | - | TGTGCCAGCAGCCCGGGACTAGCGGGAGGGTTGGCAGATACGCAGTATTTT | CASSPGLAGGLADTQYF
TRBJ2-3 | TRBD2 | TRBV7-9 | - | TGTGCCAGCAGCCCGACTAGCGGGAGGGCCGCAGATACGCAGTATTTT | CASSPTSGRAADTQYF
TRBJ2-3 | TRBD1 | TRBV15 | - | TGTGCCACCAGCACGGGACAGGGTAGGGTCGATACGCAGTATTTT | CATSTGQGRVDTQYF
TRBJ2-7 | - | TRBV29-1 | few | TGCAGCGTTGCGACTACTTGGTACGAGCAGTACTTC | CSVATTWYEQYF
TRBJ1-5 | TRBD1 | TRBV9 | - | TGTGCCAGCAGCGTCACGGCCCTGATGCTTGGCAGGGGGATCAATCAGCCCCAGCATTTT | CASSVTALMLGRGINQPQHF
TRBJ2-7 | - | TRBV6-1 | - | TGTGCCAGCAGTGAAGTCGGGGTTAACGCCTACGAGCAGTACTTC | CASSEVGVNAYEQYF
TRBJ1-2 | - | TRBV12-3/TRBV12-4 | - | TGTGCCAGCAGCCGCCTGGACCTCCCTTATGGCTACACCTTC | CASSRLDLPYGYTF
TRBJ2-7 | - | TRBV6-1 | few | TGTGCCAGCAGTGAATGGGGGGGACACTCCTACGAGCAGTACTTC | CASSEWGGHSYEQYF
TRBJ1-2 | TRBD1 | TRBV6-5 | - | TGTGCCAGCAGTTACTCGAAGACAGGGCGGGGCTATGGCTACACCTTC | CASSYSKTGRGYGYTF
TRBJ2-1 | TRBD1 | TRBV24-1 | once | TGTGCCACCAGTGATTCCGTCGACTCCCAGGGGGTCTCCTACAATGAGCAGTTCTTC | CATSDSVDSQGVSYNEQFF
TRBJ2-7 | TRBD2 | TRBV20-1 | few | TGCAGTGCCCAGATGGGACTAGCGGGAGGCGAGCAGTACTTC | CSAQMGLAGGEQYF
TRBJ2-6 | - | TRBV12-3/TRBV12-4 | - | TGTGCCAGCAGCCCTCGGGGGAAAGGGGCCAACGTCCTGACTTTC | CASSPRGKGANVLTF
TRBJ1-2 | - | TRBV6-5 | few | TGTGCCAGCAGTTACAGTATCCTCTATGGCTACACCTTC | CASSYSILYGYTF
TRBJ2-7 | TRBD2 | TRBV18 | - | TGTGCCAGCTCACCACTACCTTTTGCGGGAGACTACGAGCAGTACTTC | CASSPLPFAGDYEQYF
TRBJ2-7 | - | TRBV24-1 | - | TGTGCTCCCATTAAAGGTCCTCGCGAGCAGTACTTC | CAPIKGPREQYF
TRBJ2-1 | - | TRBV29-1 | - | TGCAGCGTTGAAGTAGTAGCGGCCTCCTACAATGAGCAGTTCTTC | CSVEVVAASYNEQFF
TRBJ2-2 | - | TRBV15 | once | TGTGCCACCAGCAGTGACAGATTTAACACCGGGGAGCTGTTTTTT | CATSSDRFNTGELFF
TRBJ1-4 | TRBD1 | TRBV7-2 | few | TGTGTCAGCAGCGTACAGGGGGTGAGGGGTGAAAAACTGTTTTTT | CVSSVQGVRGEKLFF
TRBJ1-2 | - | TRBV28 | - | TGTGCCAGCTCCCTCGGGTATGACTACACCTTC | CASSLGYDYTF
TRBJ1-4 | TRBD1 | TRBV12-3/TRBV12-4 | - | TGTGCCAGCAGTTTAGACCAGGGGGCTGTTGAAAAACTGTTTTTT | CASSLDQGAVEKLFF
TRBJ2-1 | - | TRBV7-2 | - | TGTGCCAGCAGCTTCTGGCCCCCTCTATCGGAGCAGTTCTTC | CASSFWPPLSEQFF
TRBJ2-5 | TRBD1 | TRBV7-7 | - | TGTGCTAGCAGCCAAACAGGGGGCGTAGAGACCCAGTACTTC | CASSQTGGVETQYF
TRBJ1-6 | - | TRBV20-1 | few | TGCAGTGCTCCCAGGGGTATCTCCTATAATTCACCCCTCCACTTT | CSAPRGISYNSPLHF